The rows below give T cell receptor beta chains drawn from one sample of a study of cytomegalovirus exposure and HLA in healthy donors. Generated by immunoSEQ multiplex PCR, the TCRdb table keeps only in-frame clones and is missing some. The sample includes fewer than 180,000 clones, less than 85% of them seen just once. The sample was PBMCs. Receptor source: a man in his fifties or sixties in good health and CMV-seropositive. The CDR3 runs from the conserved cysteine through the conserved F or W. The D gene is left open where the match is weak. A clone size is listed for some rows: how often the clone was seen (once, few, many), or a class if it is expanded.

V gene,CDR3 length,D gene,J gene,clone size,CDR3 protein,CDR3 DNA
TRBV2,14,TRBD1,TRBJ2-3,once,CASEQQDRGDTQYF,TGTGCCAGCGAACAGCAGGACAGGGGGGATACGCAGTATTTT
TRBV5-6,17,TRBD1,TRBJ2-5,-,CASSLAGTGGGQETQYF,TGTGCCAGCAGCTTGGCCGGGACAGGGGGCGGCCAAGAGACCCAGTACTTC
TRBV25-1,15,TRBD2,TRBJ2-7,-,CASSAALAEEYEQYF,TGTGCCAGCAGTGCCGCACTAGCGGAGGAATACGAGCAGTACTTC
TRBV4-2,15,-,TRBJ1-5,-,CASSHSLSSNQPQHF,TGTGCCAGCAGCCACTCCCTCAGTAGCAATCAGCCCCAGCATTTT
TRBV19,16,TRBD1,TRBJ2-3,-,CASSPDQDRVTDTQYF,TGTGCCAGTAGTCCGGATCAGGACAGGGTCACAGATACGCAGTATTTT
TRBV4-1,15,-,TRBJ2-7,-,CASSQGQPPIYEQYF,TGCGCCAGCAGCCAAGGACAGCCGCCTATCTACGAGCAGTACTTC
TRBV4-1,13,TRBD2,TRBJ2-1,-,CASSQELGTSQFF,TGCGCCAGCAGCCAGGAGCTTGGGACTAGCCAGTTCTTC
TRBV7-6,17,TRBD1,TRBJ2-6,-,CASSRGQGTSGANVLTF,TGTGCCAGCAGCCGAGGACAGGGAACCTCTGGGGCCAACGTCCTGACTTTC
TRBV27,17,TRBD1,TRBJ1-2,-,CASSVGGTGKANYGYTF,TGTGCCAGCAGTGTGGGGGGGACAGGGAAAGCTAACTATGGCTACACCTTC
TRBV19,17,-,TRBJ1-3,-,CASIVLGRGIGGNTIYF,TGTGCCAGTATAGTTTTAGGGCGGGGAATCGGTGGAAACACCATATATTTT
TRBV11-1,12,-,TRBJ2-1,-,CASDQGGNEQFF,TGTGCCAGTGACCAGGGGGGAAATGAGCAGTTCTTC